This paragraph reports one T cell receptor beta chain. This clonotype has only one observation. Its antigen remains undetermined. There are no base qualities to consult, and no much larger clone falls within one base. One read offers little support. RNA was extracted using the RNeasy kit, and roughly 0.5 to 1 ug of the RNA was reverse transcribed with random hexamers. The immunoSEQ multiplex PCR assay, covering 54 Vbeta and 13 Jbeta segments, was used to amplify TCR beta CDR3 regions. To correct PCR amplification bias, a synthetic template baseline was used for both primer optimization and computational correction. Turning to the authors' computational methods: Reads were annotated to V, D and J genes according to IMGT and were analyzed with immunoSEQ Analyzer, with only productive sequences retained. Clonality was computed as one minus Shannon entropy normalized by log2 of the number of productive unique sequences. For each patient and control, public and private clones were evaluated within the 100 most prevalent clones. Clones were defined as Susac-specific when absent from the healthy and MS cohorts, from about 1,100 published viral clones and from other ImmuneACCESS disease sequences. In TCRdb, the public reads were trimmed at Q25 with fastp and aligned with MiXCR, with productive beta chains retained. Under each unique CDR3 protein, matching rows form one entry showing the most common genes and DNA. The V and J calls follow TCRdb's processing rather than the paper's. The sample records approximately 150,000 distinct CDR3 sequences, approximately 93% of which are singletons. The ten biggest clones cover around 0.097% of the sample.

At the junction V is shortened by 5 bases and J by 7 bases, with 17 bases in between. The CDR1 and CDR2 encoded by the germline V gene are MDHEN and SYDVKM. From the cysteine up to the phenylalanine, the CDR3 has a length of 15 residues. This entry keeps only the CDR3 DNA: 45 bases, framed from base 1. Peripheral blood CD8+ and CD4+ T cells from healthy donors, Susac syndrome patients and multiple sclerosis patients were profiled using high-throughput TCR beta sequencing. The multiple sclerosis controls were treatment-naive patients who had stable or active relapsing-remitting disease and met the revised McDonald criteria. Bulk CD8+ and CD4+ T cells were purified by magnetic negative isolation, whereas CD8+ TEMRA cells were enriched by FACS. Blood was collected in EDTA tubes and processed within 24 hours, with PBMCs isolated through density gradient centrifugation. PBMCs destined for TCR sequencing were cryopreserved in liquid nitrogen and later thawed in a 37 °C water bath. Purity of sorted or isolated CD4+, CD8+ and CD8+ TEMRA cells was at least 90%.

This record belongs to a study of CD8 T cells in Susac syndrome (dated by TCRdb to the late 2010s). Regarding the study in general: The study used repertoire sequencing to test whether antigen drove CD8+ T cell activation and differentiation in Susac syndrome.

The study at large found these results: The number of individuals in the TCR sequencing and HLA analysis was recognized as being relatively small.

Sample: CD4+ T cells from PBMCs. The chain joins TRBV28 to TRBJ2-2; the D region may be TRBD1 or TRBD2, each matching 5 bases equally. This TCR derives from a human donor with multiple sclerosis. The sequenced DNA is TGTGCCAGCAGTCCCGGGGTCGCTGGGGGCGGGGAGCTGTTTTTT. It codes for CASSPGVAGGGELFF.